This T cell receptor (beta chain) stems from a study of shared clonotypes between healthy human individuals. Study results and limitations: Clonotypes that were shared across a handful of donors made up roughly 5% of naive CD4 clonotypes.

Of note for this clone: The antigen remains undetermined.

CD45RO-negative, CCR7-selected cells formed the naive CD8 fraction, which excluded terminally differentiated effector memory CD45RA+ cells. Profiled with immunoSEQ multiplex PCR; TCRdb holds only in-frame clones, not every one. The sample records about 2.1 million clones, 85% to 95% being singletons. The CDR3 is 14 residues long. With V trimmed by 7 bases and J by 3 bases, 9 bases remained unmatched. Germline V CDR1 and CDR2: SGHTA, FQGNSA. The sequenced sample consisted of naive CD8+ T cells from PBMCs. The chain couples TRBV7-2 to TRBJ2-7; 7 nucleotides match TRBD1. This clonotype was obtained from a man aged 18 to 29 in good health. Some clones in this sample may be carry-over from other donors' samples. CDR3: CASNSGQQLYEQYF. The DNA of the CDR3 is TGTGCCAGCAACTCGGGACAGCAACTCTACGAGCAGTACTTC.